Below are 3 T cell receptor beta chains sequenced from a single sample in a study of shared clonotypes between healthy human individuals. TCRdb's table, derived via immunoSEQ multiplex PCR, lists solely in-frame clones and lacks some. This table has some 1,100,000 clones, approximately 80% appearing once. Specimen: memory CD4+ T cells from PBMCs. Regarding subset: CD45RA-negative fraction. These receptor sequences come from a man between 18 and 29 years old in good health. Some clones in this sample may be carry-over from other donors' samples.

In DNA form, the CDR3 reads TGTGCCAGCAGTTTCTCCAGGACAGGGGGTGGCTACACCTTC. The encoded protein is CASSFSRTGGGYTF. This sequence joins TRBV27 and TRBJ1-2; 10 bases are shared with TRBD1. Germline CDR1 and CDR2: MNHEY and SMNVEV (reference sequence). Losses at the gene ends were 3 bases for V and 7 bases for J; bases not matched to a gene: 5. This CDR3 region has 14 residues.

The chain links TRBV5-6 to TRBJ1-2, with 10 bases aligning to TRBD1. J lost 4 bases, V lost 3 bases, and 0 bases had no gene match. The CDR3 has 13 amino acids. Germline CDR1 reads SGHDT; CDR2 reads YYEEEE. The CDR3 spells CASSWTGGYGYTF. The CDR3 bases are TGTGCCAGCAGCTGGACAGGGGGCTATGGCTACACCTTC.

The genes are TRBV28 and TRBJ1-3, with no clear D. The CDR3 is 15 amino acids. V was cut by 2 bases and J by 3 bases, with 11 bases left in between. Per germline, CDR1 MDHEN and CDR2 SYDVKM. The CDR3 is CASSLGRVLGNTIYF. CDR3 bases: TGTGCCAGCAGTTTAGGTAGAGTTCTTGGAAACACCATATATTTT. Full variable domain (remainder filled in from reference TRBV28 and TRBJ1-3): DVKVTQSSRYLVKRTGEKVFLECVQDMDHENMFWYRQDPGLGLRLIYFSYDVKMKEKGDIPEGYSVSREKKERFSLILESASTNQTSMYLCASSLGRVLGNTIYFGEGSWLTVV.